This entry lists 28 T cell receptor beta chains sequenced from one sample in a study of chemoradiotherapy in HPV16-positive cancers. TCRdb keeps only in-frame clones here, not all; method: immunoSEQ multiplex PCR. The sample includes some 21,000 clones, more than 75% of them seen just once. The sample in question was blood, obtained from a patient who underwent chemoradiotherapy. These receptors all come from a human donor with HPV-associated anogenital cancer.

The rearrangement links TRBV11-3 to TRBJ2-3; D is unresolved. The CDR3 has 13 residues. Germline assignment: CDR1 SGHNT and CDR2 YENEEA. V was trimmed by 3 bases and J by 1 base, leaving 5 bases between them. CDR3 protein: CASSFGGTDTQYF. The CDR3 DNA is TGTGCCAGCAGCTTCGGTGGCACAGATACGCAGTATTTT.

The chain links TRBV5-4 to TRBJ2-5; TRBD2 aligns across 9 bases. The CDR3 loop spans 15 amino acids. Germline CDR1 reads SGHNT; CDR2 reads YYREEE (reference sequence). The V gene end was trimmed by 1 base and the J gene end by 2 bases; junction bases not matched to a gene: 3. The CDR3 bases are TGTGCCAGCAGCTTGATAGCGGGGGCACAAGAGACCCAGTACTTC. It encodes CASSLIAGAQETQYF. Looking up the rest from reference TRBV5-4 and TRBJ2-5 gives the full variable domain: ETGVTQSPTHLIKTRGQQVTLRCSSQSGHNTVSWYQQALGQGPQFIFQYYREEENGRGNFPPRFSGLQFPNYSSELNVNALELDDSALYLCASSLIAGAQETQYFGPGTRLLVL.

The chain uses TRBV6-6 and TRBJ1-2; D is uncertain. The CDR3 loop spans 13 amino acids. Germline V gene sequence: CDR1 MNHNY, CDR2 SVGAGI (reference sequence). Trimming left V 5 bases short and J 4 bases short, with 11 bases between. Written as DNA, the CDR3 is TGTGCCAGCAGTGAGACCGGGAGCTATGGCTACACCTTC. Protein product: CASSETGSYGYTF.

The chain links TRBV2 to TRBJ2-1; D is undetermined. The V end lost 6 bases, the J end lost 5 bases, and 8 bases lay between the germline ends. The germline V gene has CDR1 SNHLY and CDR2 FYNNEI. This CDR3 has 12 residues. The CDR3 loop is CASRYINNEQFF. CDR3 sequence (DNA): TGTGCCAGCAGGTACATAAACAATGAGCAGTTCTTC.

The chain is built from TRBV19 and TRBJ2-7; no firm D call. This CDR3 contains 15 residues. Germline V CDR1 and CDR2: LNHDA, SQIVND (reference sequence). Trimming took off 7 bases at V and 2 bases at J, with 18 bases between the two ends. In DNA form, the CDR3 reads TGTGCCAGTACCATAACGGCTGGGGTTACCTACGAGCAGTACTTC. This sequence encodes CASTITAGVTYEQYF.

The chain has TRBV7-7 and TRBJ2-2; D gene unclear. The germline V gene has CDR1 SSHAT and CDR2 FNYEAQ (reference sequence). V gave up 1 base and J gave up 2 bases, with 2 bases separating them. The CDR3 is 13 residues long. The DNA for the CDR3 is TGTGCCAGCAGCTTAGAAAACACCGGGGAGCTGTTTTTT. It encodes CASSLENTGELFF.

This clone was counted a few times. The gene calls are TRBV9 and TRBJ2-2; D gene ambiguous. The CDR3 sequence is 17 residues long. V lost 4 bases, J lost 2 bases, and 18 bases lay in between. CDR1 is SGDLS, CDR2 YYNGEE, per germline. The DNA for the CDR3 is TGTGCCAGCAGCAACCCAAGGGCAGACGCAAACACCGGGGAGCTGTTTTTT. Amino acids: CASSNPRADANTGELFF.

The V gene is TRBV9, the J gene TRBJ2-7, with 7 bases lining up with TRBD1. V gave up 0 bases and J gave up 4 bases; unmatched junction bases: 4. CDR3 size: 14 residues. Germline lookup yields CDR1 SGDLS and CDR2 YYNGEE. The CDR3 spells CASSVEGTAYEQYF. CDR3 DNA sequence: TGTGCCAGCAGCGTAGAAGGGACAGCTTACGAGCAGTACTTC.

The rearrangement links TRBV5-1 to TRBJ2-1, with 7 bases identical to TRBD2. V lost 0 bases and J lost 4; bases outside the gene matches: 13. Germline CDR1 SGHRS, CDR2 YFSETQ. The CDR3 runs to 18 residues. The CDR3 here is CASSLVGRRERVYNEQFF. The CDR3 DNA reads TGCGCCAGCAGCTTGGTAGGTAGGCGGGAGCGGGTTTACAATGAGCAGTTCTTC.

The chain links TRBV5-1 to TRBJ1-3; D is unresolved. The CDR3 length is 14 residues. The germline gives CDR1 SGHRS, CDR2 YFSETQ. The ends were cut back, 0 bases at V and 0 bases at J, with 4 bases in the middle. In nucleotides, the CDR3 is TGCGCCAGCAGCTTGGACAGCTCTGGAAACACCATATATTTT. It yields the protein CASSLDSSGNTIYF.

The chain links TRBV28 to TRBJ2-7; D may be TRBD1 (5 bases). This CDR3 region has 12 residues. The germline V gene has CDR1 MDHEN and CDR2 SYDVKM. The V end lost 4 bases, the J end lost 5 bases, and 9 bases lay between the germline ends. Here the CDR3 DNA reads TGTGCCAGCAGTTCTAGACAGAACGAGCAGTACTTC. Translated: CASSSRQNEQYF.

The V and J genes are TRBV9 and TRBJ2-7, with 9 nucleotides matching TRBD2. The J segment lost 5 bases and the V segment lost 0 bases, leaving 3 bases of the junction unmatched. This CDR3 has 14 amino acids. Germline CDR1 is SGDLS and CDR2 is YYNGEE. The CDR3 here is CASSVGAGGNEQYF. The CDR3 DNA reads as TGTGCCAGCAGCGTAGGAGCGGGAGGAAACGAGCAGTACTTC.

This rearrangement joins TRBV6-1 to TRBJ1-1, with D perhaps TRBD1 (6 bases). Trimming removed 5 bases at V and 0 bases at J, with 13 bases between. Germline V gene lookup returns CDR1 MNHNS and CDR2 SASEGT. The CDR3 runs 15 residues. The CDR3: CASSREGGLNTEAFF. For the CDR3, the DNA is TGTGCCAGCAGTCGAGAGGGGGGCTTGAACACTGAAGCTTTCTTT.

The chain joins TRBV7-2 to TRBJ1-1; no clear D gene. Germline assignment: CDR1 SGHTA and CDR2 FQGNSA. The V gene lost 3 bases and the J gene lost 1 base, with 6 bases spanning the gap. The CDR3 spans 13 residues. The CDR3 nucleotides are TGTGCCAGCAGCTTGCATACGAACACTGAAGCTTTCTTT. Its translation: CASSLHTNTEAFF.

The gene calls are TRBV9 and TRBJ2-3, with D perhaps TRBD1 (6 bases). The ends were cut back, 2 bases at V and 4 bases at J, with 14 bases in the middle. Germline CDR1 reads SGDLS; CDR2 reads YYNGEE. This CDR3 is 15 amino acids long. DNA of the CDR3: TGTGCCAGCAGCGTTGGACAGACGGGTGCAGATACGCAGTATTTT. Residues: CASSVGQTGADTQYF.

V and J are TRBV6-1 and TRBJ2-5, with D possibly TRBD2 on 7 matching bases. The V end was cut by 1 base, the J end by 2 bases, with 14 bases between. This CDR3 is built from 16 residues. The germline CDR1 and CDR2 sequences are MNHNS and SASEGT. The CDR3 loop is CASSEVGGAGQETQYF. The CDR3 nucleotides read TGTGCCAGCAGTGAAGTTGGGGGGGCAGGGCAAGAGACCCAGTACTTC.

This rearrangement joins TRBV5-6 to TRBJ1-1; D gene ambiguous. The CDR3 extends over 13 amino acids. Germline V gene lookup returns CDR1 SGHDT and CDR2 YYEEEE. V dropped 6 bases and J dropped 4 bases, with 13 bases sitting between them. CDR3 sequence (DNA): TGTGCCAGCACTCGGGTTGGCGGCACTGAAGCTTTCTTT. It encodes CASTRVGGTEAFF.

The V gene is TRBV19, the J gene TRBJ2-7; 10 bases are a match to TRBD2. V lost 3 bases to trimming and J lost 0 bases; unmatched junction nucleotides: 2. The CDR3 contains 15 residues. In germline, CDR1 is LNHDA, CDR2 SQIVND (reference sequence). The CDR3 bases are TGTGCCAGTAGTATTCTAGCGGGGGACTCCTACGAGCAGTACTTC. Protein product: CASSILAGDSYEQYF.

The chain employs TRBV10-3 and TRBJ1-2, with a possible D match to TRBD1 (6 bases). V lost 6 bases, J lost 6 bases, and 14 bases lay in between. Germline CDR1 is ENHRY and CDR2 is SYGVKD. There are 13 residues in the CDR3. The CDR3 DNA follows: TGTGCCATCAGGAGTCCGGGACAACATGGCTACACCTTC. Protein sequence: CAIRSPGQHGYTF.

The V call is TRBV6-6, the J call TRBJ2-1; D unclear. This CDR3 comprises 12 residues. In germline, CDR1 is MNHNY, CDR2 SVGAGI (reference sequence). V lost 7 bases, J lost 4 bases, and 8 bases lay in between. The chain's CDR3 is CASKKGYNEQFF. The DNA of the CDR3 is TGTGCCAGCAAGAAGGGTTACAATGAGCAGTTCTTC.

This chain uses TRBV6-5 with TRBJ1-2; 8 nucleotides line up with TRBD1. Germline CDR1 is MNHEY and CDR2 is SVGAGI. J lost 8 bases, V lost 2 bases, and 7 bases had no gene match. The CDR3 extends over 14 amino acids. CDR3 residues: CASSYGQGANGYTF. The CDR3 nucleotides are TGTGCCAGCAGTTACGGCCAGGGGGCTAACGGCTACACCTTC.

The V and J genes are TRBV29-1 and TRBJ2-1; D is ambiguous. The germline V gene has CDR1 SQVTM and CDR2 ANQGSEA. V lost 4 bases to trimming and J lost 2 bases, with 6 bases between them. This CDR3 contains 12 residues. The CDR3 DNA follows: TGCAGCGTTGCCCCAACCTACAATGAGCAGTTCTTC. Translation gives CSVAPTYNEQFF.

The CDR3 nucleotides read TGTGCCAGCAGTTTTGGGTTCGGGGAGACCCAGTACTTC. This codes for CASSFGFGETQYF. The chain employs TRBV27 and TRBJ2-5; D not certain. CDR1 MNHEY and CDR2 SMNVEV come from the germline V gene (reference sequence). This CDR3 spans 13 amino acids. Trimming removed 3 bases at V and 5 bases at J, with 10 bases between.

This chain joins TRBV7-9 and TRBJ1-4, with 8 bases identical to TRBD1. The CDR3 loop spans 16 amino acids. V shed 3 bases and J 5 bases; nucleotides not matched to a gene: 8. The V gene's germline CDR1 is SEHNR and CDR2 FQNEAQ (reference sequence). CDR3 sequence (DNA): TGTGCCAGCAGCTTCCCTCCGGGACAGGCGAATGAAAAACTGTTTTTT. Translated: CASSFPPGQANEKLFF. Supplemented by reference TRBV7-9 and TRBJ1-4, the full variable domain reads DTGVSQNPRHKITKRGQNVTFRCDPISEHNRLYWYRQTLGQGPEFLTYFQNEAQLEKSRLLSDRFSAERPKGSFSTLEIQRTEQGDSAMYLCASSFPPGQANEKLFFGSGTQLSVL.

V is TRBV18 and J is TRBJ1-5, with D uncertain. The germline V and J ends were trimmed by 6 bases and 0 bases, with 9 bases remaining between them. The germline CDR1 and CDR2 sequences are KGHSH and LQKENI. The CDR3 spans 14 residues. The CDR3 nucleotides read TGTGCCAGCTCCCTTTCGGGTAGCAATCAGCCCCAGCATTTT. This gives the protein CASSLSGSNQPQHF.

In DNA form, the CDR3 reads TGCGCCAGCAGCTCGCCCCGGCAGGGTGGGCCGGACACCATATATTTT. Its translation is CASSSPRQGGPDTIYF. The chain has TRBV5-1 and TRBJ1-3, with D tentatively TRBD1 (5 bases). Germline CDR1 is SGHRS and CDR2 is YFSETQ. CDR3 length: 16 residues. V lost 3 bases and J lost 8, with 21 bases in between. Using reference TRBV5-1 and TRBJ1-3 for the parts outside the CDR3, the full variable domain is KAGVTQTPRYLIKTRGQQVTLSCSPISGHRSVSWYQQTPGQGLQFLFEYFSETQRNKGNFPGRFSGRQFSNSRSEMNVSTLELGDSALYLCASSSPRQGGPDTIYFGEGSWLTVV.

The rearrangement links TRBV2 to TRBJ2-1, with no clear D. The CDR3 is made up of 12 amino acids. Germline V gene sequence: CDR1 SNHLY, CDR2 FYNNEI. Trimming shortened V by 7 bases and J by 12 bases, and 16 bases separated the two germline ends. The CDR3 loop is CASTQPRGGQFF. In DNA form, the CDR3 reads TGTGCCAGCACCCAGCCGAGAGGTGGGCAGTTCTTC.

The chain uses TRBV7-3 and TRBJ1-1, with 11 bases matching TRBD1. CDR1 and CDR2 from the germline V gene are SGHTA and FQGTGA. The V gene end was trimmed by 4 bases and the J gene end by 3 bases; junction bases not matched to a gene: 4. The CDR3 runs to 15 residues. DNA of the CDR3: TGTGCCAGCAGCTCCCGGACAGGGGGCCACACTGAAGCTTTCTTT. Translating gives CASSSRTGGHTEAFF.